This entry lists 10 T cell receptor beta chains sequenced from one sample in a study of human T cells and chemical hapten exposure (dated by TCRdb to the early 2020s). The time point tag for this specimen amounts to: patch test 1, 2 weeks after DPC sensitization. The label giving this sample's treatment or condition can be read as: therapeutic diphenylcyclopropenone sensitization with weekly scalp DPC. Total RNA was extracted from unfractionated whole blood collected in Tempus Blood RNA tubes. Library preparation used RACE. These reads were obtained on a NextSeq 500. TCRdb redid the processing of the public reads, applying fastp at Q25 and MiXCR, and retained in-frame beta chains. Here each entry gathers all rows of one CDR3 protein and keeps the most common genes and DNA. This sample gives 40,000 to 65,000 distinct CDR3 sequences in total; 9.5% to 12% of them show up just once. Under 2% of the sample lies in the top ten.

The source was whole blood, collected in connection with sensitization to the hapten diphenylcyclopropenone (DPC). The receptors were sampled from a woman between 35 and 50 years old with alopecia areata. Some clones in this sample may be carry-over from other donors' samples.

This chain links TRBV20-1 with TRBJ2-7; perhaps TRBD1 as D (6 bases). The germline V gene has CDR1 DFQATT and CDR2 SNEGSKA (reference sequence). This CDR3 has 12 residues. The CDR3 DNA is TGCAAACCCCAAGGGGGCTCCTACGAGCAGTACGTC. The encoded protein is CKPQGGSYEQYV.

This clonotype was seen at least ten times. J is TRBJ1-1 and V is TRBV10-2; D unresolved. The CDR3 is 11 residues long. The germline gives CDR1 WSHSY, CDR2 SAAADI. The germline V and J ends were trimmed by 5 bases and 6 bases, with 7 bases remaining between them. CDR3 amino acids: CASSPGAEAFF. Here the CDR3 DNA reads TGCGCCAGCAGTCCCGGGGCTGAAGCTTTCTTT.

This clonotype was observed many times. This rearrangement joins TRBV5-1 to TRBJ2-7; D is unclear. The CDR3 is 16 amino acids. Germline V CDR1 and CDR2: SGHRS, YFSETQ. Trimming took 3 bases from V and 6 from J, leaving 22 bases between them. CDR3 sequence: CASSSFPGSSLGEQYF. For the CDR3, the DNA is TGCGCCAGCAGCTCCTTTCCTGGTTCATCGTTGGGCGAGCAGTACTTC.

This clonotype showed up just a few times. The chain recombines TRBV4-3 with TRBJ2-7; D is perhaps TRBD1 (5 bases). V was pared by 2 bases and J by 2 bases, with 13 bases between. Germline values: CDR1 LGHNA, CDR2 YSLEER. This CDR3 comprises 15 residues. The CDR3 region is CASSQTTDSTYEQYF. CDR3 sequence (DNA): TGCGCCAGCAGCCAAACGACAGATTCGACCTACGAGCAGTACTTC.

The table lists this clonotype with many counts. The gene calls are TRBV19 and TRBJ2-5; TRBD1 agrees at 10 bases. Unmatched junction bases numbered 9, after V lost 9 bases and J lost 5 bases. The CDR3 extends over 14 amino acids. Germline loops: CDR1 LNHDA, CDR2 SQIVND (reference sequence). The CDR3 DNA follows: TGTGCCAGCCACACCGGGGACAGGGGTGAGACCCAGTACTTC. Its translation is CASHTGDRGETQYF.

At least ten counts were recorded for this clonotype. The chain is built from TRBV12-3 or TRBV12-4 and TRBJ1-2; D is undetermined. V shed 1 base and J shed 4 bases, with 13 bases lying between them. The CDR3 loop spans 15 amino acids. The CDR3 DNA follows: TGTGCCAGCAGTTTAGGGGTTGGGGTCCCCTATGGCTACACCTTC. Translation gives CASSLGVGVPYGYTF.

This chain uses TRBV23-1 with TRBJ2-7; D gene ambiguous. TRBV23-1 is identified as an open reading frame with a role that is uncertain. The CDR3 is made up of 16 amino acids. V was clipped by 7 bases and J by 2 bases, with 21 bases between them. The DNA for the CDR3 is TGCGCCAGCACCCCATTCCCCGCACGGCAAACCTACGAGCAGTACTTC. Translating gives CASTPFPARQTYEQYF.

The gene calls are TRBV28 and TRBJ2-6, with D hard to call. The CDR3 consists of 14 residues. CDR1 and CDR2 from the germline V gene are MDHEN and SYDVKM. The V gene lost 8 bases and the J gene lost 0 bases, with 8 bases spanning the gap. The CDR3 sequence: CASLTASGANVLTF. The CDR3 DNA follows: TGTGCCAGCCTCACAGCCTCTGGGGCCAACGTCCTGACTTTC.

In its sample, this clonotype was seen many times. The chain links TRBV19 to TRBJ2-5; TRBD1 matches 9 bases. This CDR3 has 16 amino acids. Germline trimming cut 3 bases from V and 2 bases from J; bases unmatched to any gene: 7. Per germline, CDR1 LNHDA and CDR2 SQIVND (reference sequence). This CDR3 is CASSILGGQGQETQYF. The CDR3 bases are TGTGCCAGTAGTATCCTTGGTGGACAGGGGCAAGAGACCCAGTACTTC.

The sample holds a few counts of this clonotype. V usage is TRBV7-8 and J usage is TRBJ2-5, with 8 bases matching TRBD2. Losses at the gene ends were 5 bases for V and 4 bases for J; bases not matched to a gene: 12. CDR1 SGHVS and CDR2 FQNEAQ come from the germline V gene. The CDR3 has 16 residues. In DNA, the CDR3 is TGTGCCAGCAGCAAAAACTTCGGGGGGGCCGGAGAGACCCAGTACTTC. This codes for CASSKNFGGAGETQYF.